The rows below give T cell receptor beta chains drawn from one sample of a study of blood T cells in healthy people across ages. TCRdb fed the 5' RACE reads into MiXCR, producing one record per CDR3 protein. The sample has approximately 900,000 distinct CDR3 sequences; roughly 48% are singletons. Material: blood. Receptor source: a young man in good health. CDR3s include the opening cysteine and the closing phenylalanine or tryptophan. Each record gives: J gene, V gene, CDR3 protein.

TRBJ1-6 TRBV5-1 CASSPEWGKNSPLHF
TRBJ1-2 TRBV19 CTSRERPTPYGYTF
TRBJ2-7 TRBV7-2 CASSQRTSGAVYEQYF
TRBJ2-1 TRBV5-4 CASSPRGAVNEQFF
TRBJ2-7 TRBV6-5 CASSLYRGHEQYF
TRBJ2-4 TRBV20-1 CSAPRTGTYERYF
TRBJ2-5 TRBV29-1 CSGRQGAEEQYF
TRBJ1-1 TRBV29-1 CSSGGLNTEAFF
TRBJ2-1 TRBV28 CASSLIPSSYNEQFF
TRBJ2-4 TRBV6-2/TRBV6-3 CASRPGTAKNIQYF
TRBJ2-1 TRBV27 CASSFSSPNEQFF
TRBJ2-1 TRBV20-1 CSARGDGSSYNEQFF
TRBJ2-5 TRBV5-1 CASSLVLAGVLNQETQYF
TRBJ1-5 TRBV2 CASSPASTGSNQPQHF
TRBJ1-5 TRBV12-3/TRBV12-4 CASRRGQGHRQPQHF
TRBJ1-1 TRBV5-1 CASSLRTHTEAFF
TRBJ1-2 TRBV6-5 CASSLNGGTTNYGYTF
TRBJ2-7 TRBV9 CASSPSGGAFGDEQYF
TRBJ2-7 TRBV29-1 CSVVWTSSSYEQYF
TRBJ2-5 TRBV20-1 CSAGHRDPYQETQYF
- TRBV4-2 CASSQSDGYEQYF
TRBJ2-3 TRBV7-2 CASSSRGAPADTQYF
TRBJ2-7 TRBV28 CASSPMGIVHEQYF
TRBJ2-1 TRBV3-1 CASTTLLNEQFF
TRBJ2-7 TRBV2 CASSELDASYEQYF
TRBJ1-1 TRBV7-8 CASSLGGLSTEAFF
TRBJ2-7 TRBV4-1 CASSQESGAGGYEQYF